The sequence of this TCR beta chain was determined in a study of blood T cell repertoires in COVID-19. As for the study in general: The United States, Italy and Spain supplied acute and convalescent COVID-19 samples. In each case, the material was cDNA or gDNA derived from T cells, B-cell-depleted T cells, or PBMCs.

Original data processing: Amplification from reference gene primers served as the basis for estimated nucleated cell counts. This table comes from immunoSEQ multiplex PCR, and its TCRdb copy is limited to in-frame clones, with some not included. D and trimming were read from the DNA, whereas the V and J calls and clone size are those reported in that table. The table lists 200,000 to 250,000 clones, around 82% of them singletons, with less than 3% in the top ten. This clone came up once. The same CDR3 also results from other DNA sequences found in this sample. The V end was cut by 3 bases, the J end by 5 bases, with 7 bases between. Germline V gives CDR1 DFQATT, CDR2 SNEGSKA (reference sequence). This CDR3 is built from 11 residues.

Specimen: peripheral blood. This receptor was taken from a man aged 45-65 years with active or convalescent COVID-19. The chain combines TRBV20-1 with TRBJ1-1; D not resolved. The CDR3: CSASRGTEAFF. The CDR3 region has the DNA TGCAGTGCTAGCCGAGGGACTGAAGCTTTCTTT.